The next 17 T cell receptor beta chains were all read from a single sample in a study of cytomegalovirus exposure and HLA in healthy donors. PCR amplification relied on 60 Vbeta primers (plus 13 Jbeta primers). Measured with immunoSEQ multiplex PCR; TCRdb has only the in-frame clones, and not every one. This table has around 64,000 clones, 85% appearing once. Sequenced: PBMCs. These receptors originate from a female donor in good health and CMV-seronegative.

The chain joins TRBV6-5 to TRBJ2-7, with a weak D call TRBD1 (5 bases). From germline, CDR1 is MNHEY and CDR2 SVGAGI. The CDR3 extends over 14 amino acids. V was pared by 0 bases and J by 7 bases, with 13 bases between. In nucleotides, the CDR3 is TGTGCCAGCAGTTACTCAACAACAGGTCGGGAGCAGTACTTC. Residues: CASSYSTTGREQYF.

The CDR3, as DNA: TGTGCCAGTAGTCCTACGGACAGCACCTACAATGAGCAGTTCTTC. Its translation: CASSPTDSTYNEQFF. This chain links TRBV19 with TRBJ2-1, with D possibly TRBD1 on 6 matching bases. Germline CDR1 and CDR2: LNHDA and SQIVND (reference sequence). The CDR3 contains 15 residues. V shed 5 bases and J shed 2 bases, with 13 bases lying between them.

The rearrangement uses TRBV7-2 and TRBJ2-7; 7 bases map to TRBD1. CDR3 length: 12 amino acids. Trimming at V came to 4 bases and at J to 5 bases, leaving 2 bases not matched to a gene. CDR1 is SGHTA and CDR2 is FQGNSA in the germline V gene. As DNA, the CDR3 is TGTGCCAGCAGCTCTACAGGGGACGAGCAGTACTTC. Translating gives CASSSTGDEQYF.

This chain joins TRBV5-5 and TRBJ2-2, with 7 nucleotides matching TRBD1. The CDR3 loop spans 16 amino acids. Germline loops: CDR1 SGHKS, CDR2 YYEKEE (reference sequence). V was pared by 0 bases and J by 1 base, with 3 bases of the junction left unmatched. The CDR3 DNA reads TGTGCCAGCAGCTTGGGACAGGGCCTGAACACCGGGGAGCTGTTTTTT. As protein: CASSLGQGLNTGELFF.

As DNA, the CDR3 is TGCGCCAGCAGGTGGGGACAGTCGAACACTGAAGCTTTCTTT. Amino acids: CASRWGQSNTEAFF. The V gene is TRBV5-1, the J gene TRBJ1-1, with 7 bases matching TRBD1. Germline-derived CDR1 and CDR2 are SGHRS and YFSETQ. The V and J ends lost 5 bases and 1 base, in that order; junction bases with no gene match: 5. The CDR3 spans 14 residues. Drawing the rest from reference TRBV5-1 and TRBJ1-1, the complete variable domain is KAGVTQTPRYLIKTRGQQVTLSCSPISGHRSVSWYQQTPGQGLQFLFEYFSETQRNKGNFPGRFSGRQFSNSRSEMNVSTLELGDSALYLCASRWGQSNTEAFFGQGTRLTVV.

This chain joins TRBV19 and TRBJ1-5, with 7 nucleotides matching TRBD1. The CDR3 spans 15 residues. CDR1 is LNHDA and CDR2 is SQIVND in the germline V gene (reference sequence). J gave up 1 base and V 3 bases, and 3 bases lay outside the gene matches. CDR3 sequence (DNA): TGTGCCAGTAGTATGAGACAGGGCAGCAATCAGCCCCAGCATTTT. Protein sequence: CASSMRQGSNQPQHF.

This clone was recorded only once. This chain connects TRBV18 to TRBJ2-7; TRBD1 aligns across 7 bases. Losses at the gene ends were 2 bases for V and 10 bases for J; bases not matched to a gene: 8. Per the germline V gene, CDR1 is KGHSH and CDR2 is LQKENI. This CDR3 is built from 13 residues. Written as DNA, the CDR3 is TGTGCCAGCTCACCATTAGAGACAGGGCCTCAGTACTTC. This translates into CASSPLETGPQYF.

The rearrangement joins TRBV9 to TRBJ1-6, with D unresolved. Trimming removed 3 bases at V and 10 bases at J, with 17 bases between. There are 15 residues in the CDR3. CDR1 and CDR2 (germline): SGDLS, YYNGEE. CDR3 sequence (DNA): TGTGCCAGCAGCGCCCCCGAGGGATTCAAATCACCCCTCCACTTT. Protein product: CASSAPEGFKSPLHF.

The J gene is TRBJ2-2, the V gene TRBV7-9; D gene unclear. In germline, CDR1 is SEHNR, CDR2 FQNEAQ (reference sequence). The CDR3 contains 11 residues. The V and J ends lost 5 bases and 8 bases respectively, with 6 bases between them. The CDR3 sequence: CASSLMGELFF. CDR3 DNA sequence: TGTGCCAGCAGCCTAATGGGGGAGCTGTTTTTT.

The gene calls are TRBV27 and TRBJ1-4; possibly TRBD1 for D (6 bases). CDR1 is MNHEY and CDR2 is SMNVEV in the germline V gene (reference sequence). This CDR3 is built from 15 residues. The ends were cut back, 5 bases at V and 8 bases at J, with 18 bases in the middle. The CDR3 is CASSPILGGGEKLFF. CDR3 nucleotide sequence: TGTGCCAGCAGTCCGATACTAGGGGGGGGAGAAAAACTGTTTTTT. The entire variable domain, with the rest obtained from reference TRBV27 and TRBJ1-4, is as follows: EAQVTQNPRYLITVTGKKLTVTCSQNMNHEYMSWYRQDPGLGLRQIYYSMNVEVTDKGDVPEGYKVSRKEKRNFPLILESPSPNQTSLYFCASSPILGGGEKLFFGSGTQLSVL.

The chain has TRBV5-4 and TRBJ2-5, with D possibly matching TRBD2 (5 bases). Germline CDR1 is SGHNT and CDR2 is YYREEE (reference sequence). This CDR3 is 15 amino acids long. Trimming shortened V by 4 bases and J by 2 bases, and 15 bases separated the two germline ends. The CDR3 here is CASSPRGGRQETQYF. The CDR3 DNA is TGTGCCAGCAGCCCGCGCGGCGGGCGACAAGAGACCCAGTACTTC.

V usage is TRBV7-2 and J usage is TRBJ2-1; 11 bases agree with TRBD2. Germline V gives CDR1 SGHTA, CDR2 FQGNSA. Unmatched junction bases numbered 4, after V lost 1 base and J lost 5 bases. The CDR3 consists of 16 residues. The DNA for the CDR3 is TGTGCCAGCAGCTTAGTGGTAGCGGGAGGGCACAATGAGCAGTTCTTC. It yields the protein CASSLVVAGGHNEQFF.

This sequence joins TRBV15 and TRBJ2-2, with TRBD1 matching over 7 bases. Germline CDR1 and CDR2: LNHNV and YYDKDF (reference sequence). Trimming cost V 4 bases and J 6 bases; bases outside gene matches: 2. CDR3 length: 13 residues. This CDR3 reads CATSTGTAGELFF. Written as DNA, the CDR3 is TGTGCCACCAGCACCGGGACAGCCGGGGAGCTGTTTTTT.

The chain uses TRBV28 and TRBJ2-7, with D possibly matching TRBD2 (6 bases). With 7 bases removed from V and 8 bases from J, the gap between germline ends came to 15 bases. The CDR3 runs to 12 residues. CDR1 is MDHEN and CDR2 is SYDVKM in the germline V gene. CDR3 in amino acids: CASKPGGKKQYF. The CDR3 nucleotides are TGTGCCAGCAAACCCGGCGGGAAGAAGCAGTACTTC.

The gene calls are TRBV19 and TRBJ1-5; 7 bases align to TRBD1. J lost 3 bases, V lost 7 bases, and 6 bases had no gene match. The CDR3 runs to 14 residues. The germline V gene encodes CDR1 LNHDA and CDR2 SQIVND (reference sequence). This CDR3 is CASTGGGPNQPQHF. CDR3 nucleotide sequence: TGTGCCAGTACCGGAGGGGGCCCCAATCAGCCCCAGCATTTT.

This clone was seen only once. Here the CDR3 reads CASSPSGSLTDTQHF. The CDR3 nucleotides read TGCGCCAGCAGCCCCTCCGGGAGTTTAACAGATACGCAGCATTTT. This rearrangement joins TRBV5-1 to TRBJ2-3; no reliable D call. The end of the DNA is better explained by TRBJ1-5, so the J call may be wrong. The germline V gene has CDR1 SGHRS and CDR2 YFSETQ. The CDR3 consists of 15 residues.

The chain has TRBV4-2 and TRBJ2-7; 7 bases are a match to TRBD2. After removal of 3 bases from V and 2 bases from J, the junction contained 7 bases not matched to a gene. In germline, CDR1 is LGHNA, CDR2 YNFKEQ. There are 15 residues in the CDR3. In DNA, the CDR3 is TGTGCCAGCAGCCAGAACCCCGGGACTACCTACGAGCAGTACTTC. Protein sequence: CASSQNPGTTYEQYF.